Reported below is one T cell receptor (beta chain). The assay was run at survey level. The repertoire was sequenced with immunoSEQ multiplex PCR; TCRdb's copy has only in-frame clones and lacks some. The top ten hold under 4% of the sample, which has roughly 32,000 clones, roughly 87% seen once. This specimen belongs to a study of multiple sclerosis patients with progressive multifocal leukoencephalopathy. Described time point: time of PML onset. PML in natalizumab-treated patients developed after between roughly 15 and 60 months of natalizumab therapy. Germline CDR1 reads MNHEY; CDR2 reads SVGAGI. The V gene lost 5 bases and the J gene lost 4 bases, with 9 bases spanning the gap. The CDR3 contains 13 residues.

Material: PBMCs, obtained from a patient treated with natalizumab. This clonotype was obtained from a human donor with progressive multifocal leukoencephalopathy. This chain links TRBV6-5 with TRBJ2-1; D uncertain. The CDR3 sequence: CASSPDSYNEQFF. CDR3 nucleotides: TGTGCCAGCAGTCCAGATTCATACAATGAGCAGTTCTTC.